There are many counts of the clone carrying this T cell receptor (beta chain). The source of the sample is a study of T cells in Graves' hyperthyroidism and ophthalmopathy. Study-wide context: Peripheral blood was taken when the disease was first diagnosed, before any treatment began.

Each ophthalmopathy patient scored at least 3 on the Clinical Activity Score and at least 4 on NOSPECS grade, with duration under 3 months. CDR1 DFQATT and CDR2 SNEGSKA come from the germline V gene (reference sequence). The CDR3 length is 12 residues. V was trimmed by 3 bases and J by 10 bases, leaving 13 bases between them. It was RNA transcripts that yielded the amplified TCR beta CDR3 regions. HTBI primers were employed in a first-round RT-PCR of the TCR CDR3. Each CDR3 protein is one row after TCRdb ran MiXCR on the multiplex PCR reads. The sample has about 400,000 distinct CDR3 sequences; roughly 15% are singletons.

The sequencing input was blood. This chain uses TRBV20-1 with TRBJ2-1; maybe TRBD1 (6 bases). This TCR was recovered from a woman in her 30s with Graves' ophthalmopathy. Written as DNA, the CDR3 is TGCAGTGCTAGGGGACAAACAATAGAGCAGTTCTTC. Translation gives CSARGQTIEQFF.